The next 10 T cell receptor beta chains were all read from a single sample in a study of control samples from healthy donors and cancer patients. Method: immunoSEQ multiplex PCR; TCRdb's copy keeps in-frame clones and lacks some. In the table there are some 130,000 clones, less than 95% of which are singletons. Sample: blood. These receptors came from a man younger than 30 in good health.

V usage is TRBV2 and J usage is TRBJ1-1; D perhaps matches TRBD1 (5 bases). Trimming took 7 bases from V and 1 from J, leaving 13 bases between them. Germline CDR1 SNHLY, CDR2 FYNNEI. The CDR3 loop spans 14 amino acids. The CDR3 DNA is TGTGCCAGCACCATCGGGGGGGGGAACACTGAAGCTTTCTTT. Amino acid sequence: CASTIGGGNTEAFF.

CDR3 loop: CASSYWQADTQYF. In nucleotides, the CDR3 is TGTGCCAGCAGTTACTGGCAGGCAGATACGCAGTATTTT. The V gene is TRBV6-2 or TRBV6-3, the J gene TRBJ2-3; no clear D. The CDR3 extends over 13 amino acids. Germline V lookup: CDR1 MNHEY, CDR2 SVGEGT. V dropped 1 base and J dropped 4 bases, with 6 bases sitting between them.

This clone has only one observation. The chain recombines TRBV7-3 with TRBJ2-3; D is possibly TRBD2 (6 bases). The CDR3 has 13 amino acids. Germline assignment: CDR1 SGHTA and CDR2 FQGTGA. Between the trimmed V and J ends, which lost 0 bases and 10 bases, there was a span of 11 bases. The DNA of the CDR3 is TGTGCCAGCAGCTTAACGTTCGGCGGGGCGCAGTATTTT. As protein: CASSLTFGGAQYF.

This sequence joins TRBV18 and TRBJ1-1, with 7 bases lining up with TRBD1. Germline V CDR1 and CDR2: KGHSH, LQKENI. The J segment lost 1 base and the V segment lost 8 bases, leaving 16 bases of the junction unmatched. The CDR3 is 17 amino acids. This CDR3 is CASQRQPWGQTNTEAFF. The CDR3 DNA follows: TGTGCCAGCCAGCGTCAGCCTTGGGGACAGACGAACACTGAAGCTTTCTTT.

This clone was seen just once. V and J are TRBV19 and TRBJ1-1, with a tentative D call TRBD1 (5 bases). Trimming took off 5 bases at V and 3 bases at J, with 16 bases between the two ends. The CDR3 is made up of 15 amino acids. CDR1 and CDR2 from the germline V gene are LNHDA and SQIVND (reference sequence). The CDR3, as DNA: TGTGCCAGTAGTCCCCCGGGACGGGAGGACACTGAAGCTTTCTTT. Translated: CASSPPGREDTEAFF.

V usage is TRBV18 and J usage is TRBJ2-2, with D possibly matching TRBD1 (6 bases). The germline gives CDR1 KGHSH, CDR2 LQKENI. The V end was cut by 4 bases, the J end by 2 bases, with 14 bases between. The CDR3 loop spans 16 amino acids. The CDR3 region is CASSHRDTTNTGELFF. The CDR3 DNA follows: TGTGCCAGCTCACACCGGGACACAACCAACACCGGGGAGCTGTTTTTT.

V gene TRBV19 combines with J gene TRBJ1-5; a weak D match, TRBD1 (6 bases). From germline, CDR1 is LNHDA and CDR2 SQIVND (reference sequence). Trimming pared 1 base from V and 0 bases from J, leaving 13 bases between. The CDR3 loop spans 17 amino acids. The CDR3 region has the DNA TGTGCCAGTAGTATAGGGTGGACAGCGTATAGCAATCAGCCCCAGCATTTT. The encoded protein is CASSIGWTAYSNQPQHF.

Concerning this clone itself: One junction end does not reproduce the germline sequence, and a read error may be involved. This chain connects TRBV5-1 to TRBJ2-3; TRBD2 agrees at 9 bases. This CDR3 is built from 15 residues. In germline, CDR1 is SGHRS, CDR2 YFSETQ. The CDR3 bases are TGCGCCCGCAGCCGCGGCGGGGGGGGCACAGATACGCAGTATTTT. Translated, it gives CARSRGGGGTDTQYF.

J is TRBJ2-3 and V is TRBV6-5; TRBD1 agrees at 9 bases. Losses at the gene ends were 5 bases for V and 4 bases for J; bases not matched to a gene: 7. The V gene's germline CDR1 is MNHEY and CDR2 SVGAGI. The CDR3 runs to 15 residues. CDR3 protein: CASSTRDRDPDTQYF. The CDR3 coding sequence is TGTGCCAGCAGTACACGGGACAGGGATCCAGATACGCAGTATTTT.

The chain links TRBV12-3 or TRBV12-4 to TRBJ1-1, with TRBD1 matching 8 bases. V trimming: 3 bases; J trimming: 11 bases; junction bases outside the gene matches: 5. This CDR3 has 12 residues. The CDR3 region is CASSLSWDRAFF. The DNA of the CDR3 is TGTGCCAGCAGTTTGAGTTGGGACAGGGCTTTCTTT.